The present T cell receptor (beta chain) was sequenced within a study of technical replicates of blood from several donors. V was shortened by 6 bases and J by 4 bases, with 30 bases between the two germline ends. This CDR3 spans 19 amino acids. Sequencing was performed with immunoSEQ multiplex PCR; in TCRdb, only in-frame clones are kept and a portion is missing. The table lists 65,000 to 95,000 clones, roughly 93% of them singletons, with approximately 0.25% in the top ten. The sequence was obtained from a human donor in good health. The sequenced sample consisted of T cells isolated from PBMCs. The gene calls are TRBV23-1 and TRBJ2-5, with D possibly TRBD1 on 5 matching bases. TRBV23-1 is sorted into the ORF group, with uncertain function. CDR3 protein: CASSPTPTGTPIRIETQYF. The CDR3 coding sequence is TGCGCCAGCAGCCCTACGCCTACAGGAACACCAATACGAATAGAGACCCAGTACTTC.